These 20 T cell receptor beta chains were sequenced from one sample in a study of blood T cell repertoires in COVID-19. Method: immunoSEQ multiplex PCR; TCRdb's copy keeps in-frame clones and lacks some. The data contain about 420,000 clones, about 90% of them singletons. Sequenced input: peripheral blood. The receptors originated from a man in his late teens or twenties with COVID-19, enrolled during active disease.

The CDR3 region is CASSGLESSYNEQFF. The DNA for the CDR3 is TGTGCCAGCAGTGGACTGGAAAGCTCCTACAATGAGCAGTTCTTC. This rearrangement joins TRBV2 to TRBJ2-1; D unclear. CDR1 is SNHLY, CDR2 FYNNEI, per germline. V lost 4 bases and J 0 bases, leaving 10 bases between the germline ends. The CDR3 runs 15 residues.

V gene TRBV3-1 (or the pseudogene TRBV3-2) combines with J gene TRBJ2-7; 7 bases line up with TRBD2. The germline gives CDR1 LGHDT, CDR2 YNNKEL (reference sequence). This CDR3 is 16 amino acids long. Trimming cost V 4 bases and J 0 bases; bases outside gene matches: 9. CDR3 in amino acids: CASSPRDRGSSYEQYF. CDR3 sequence (DNA): TGTGCCAGCAGCCCCCGAGATCGCGGGAGCTCCTACGAGCAGTACTTC.

CDR3 coding DNA: TGTGCCAGCAGCGCCGGGTATGGCTACACCTTC. This sequence encodes CASSAGYGYTF. The chain employs TRBV7-9 and TRBJ1-2, with D uncertain. This CDR3 has 11 amino acids. The germline CDR1 and CDR2 sequences are SEHNR and FQNEAQ (reference sequence). The V end lost 5 bases, the J end lost 5 bases, and 6 bases lay between the germline ends.

The gene calls are TRBV20-1 and TRBJ1-2; D is perhaps TRBD1 (6 bases). Germline values: CDR1 DFQATT, CDR2 SNEGSKA (reference sequence). The CDR3 is made up of 11 amino acids. The CDR3 spells CRVRGHYGYTF. The CDR3, as DNA: TGCAGAGTCAGGGGCCACTATGGCTACACCTTC.

V usage is TRBV5-1 and J usage is TRBJ2-3; 9 bases fit TRBD1. Per the germline V gene, CDR1 is SGHRS and CDR2 is YFSETQ. Trimming cost V 0 bases and J 4 bases; bases outside gene matches: 6. The CDR3 is 16 amino acids. As DNA, the CDR3 is TGCGCCAGCAGCTTGGGGGACAGGGCTTTTGCAGATACGCAGTATTTT. It specifies CASSLGDRAFADTQYF.

The V call is TRBV19, the J call TRBJ1-1; TRBD1 is a possible D gene (5 bases). Germline lookup yields CDR1 LNHDA and CDR2 SQIVND (reference sequence). Trimming left V 3 bases short and J 2 bases short, with 10 bases between. This CDR3 region has 14 residues. The CDR3 DNA reads TGTGCCAGTAGTATCCCAGGGTCAAACACTGAAGCTTTCTTT. Amino acid sequence: CASSIPGSNTEAFF.

For this clone: It is unclear where the CDR3 begins or ends on the DNA, so no DNA is shown, and the CDR3 is as TCRdb lists it. CDR3 loop: CASSSSGGTGEKLFF. J is TRBJ1-4 and V is TRBV6-5. Ends included, the CDR3 has 15 residues. Germline assignment: CDR1 MNHEY and CDR2 SVGAGI.

This clone was observed a few times. The rearrangement links TRBV6-4 to TRBJ2-1, with 14 bases fitting TRBD2. This CDR3 is built from 15 residues. The germline gives CDR1 MRHNA, CDR2 SNTAGT. After removal of 0 bases from V and 8 bases from J, the junction contained 0 bases not matched to a gene. CDR3: CASSDSTSGGDEQFF. The CDR3, as DNA: TGTGCCAGCAGTGACTCGACTAGCGGGGGGGATGAGCAGTTCTTC.

V usage is TRBV15 and J usage is TRBJ2-1, with 8 positions matching TRBD1. Germline loops: CDR1 LNHNV, CDR2 YYDKDF (reference sequence). CDR3 length: 16 residues. The V segment lost 0 bases and the J segment 7 bases; nucleotides outside the gene matches: 8. DNA for the CDR3: TGTGCCACCAGCAGAGATGCCCAGGGGGCATGGAATGAGCAGTTCTTC. It translates to CATSRDAQGAWNEQFF.

This sequence joins TRBV4-2 and TRBJ1-3; 9 nucleotides agree with TRBD1. Trimming cost V 4 bases and J 0 bases; bases outside gene matches: 10. CDR3 length: 18 amino acids. The germline CDR1 and CDR2 sequences are LGHNA and YNFKEQ. The CDR3 DNA follows: TGTGCCAGCAGCCGGGACAGGGATCTTCGGAGCTCTGGAAACACCATATATTTT. Translation: CASSRDRDLRSSGNTIYF.

The CDR3 nucleotides read TGTGCCAGCAGTGGCGAAGGGGGAAGCAATCAGCCCCAGCATTTT. Encoded protein: CASSGEGGSNQPQHF. This chain links TRBV2 with TRBJ1-5; tentative D call: TRBD1 (6 bases). CDR1 SNHLY and CDR2 FYNNEI come from the germline V gene. The CDR3 consists of 15 residues. Deletions cut 4 bases from V and 1 base from J, with 11 bases between.

The genes are TRBV12-3 or TRBV12-4 and TRBJ2-7; 7 bases are a match to TRBD1. CDR3 length equals 13 residues. The ends lost 0 bases at V and 13 bases at J; junction bases unmatched: 9. CDR3 nucleotide sequence: TGTGCCAGCAGTTTAGCGGCCGGGACAGCGAGTTACTTC. Amino acids: CASSLAAGTASYF.

The V gene is TRBV4-1, the J gene TRBJ2-7; TRBD2 is a possible D gene (6 bases). There are 14 residues in the CDR3. Trimming shortened V by 0 bases and J by 3 bases, and 9 bases separated the two germline ends. Germline CDR1 MGHRA, CDR2 YSYEKL. CDR3 loop: CASSQDWGDYEQYF. CDR3 nucleotides: TGCGCCAGCAGCCAAGATTGGGGGGACTACGAGCAGTACTTC.

The chain is built from TRBV5-1 and TRBJ2-7, with 10 nucleotides matching TRBD1. CDR3 length: 15 amino acids. Germline CDR1 SGHRS, CDR2 YFSETQ. The trim removed 3 bases at V and 3 bases at J, leaving 6 bases unmatched. Here the CDR3 DNA reads TGCGCCAGCAGCTCTAAGGGGACAGGGGACTACGAGCAGTACTTC. This gives the protein CASSSKGTGDYEQYF.

The gene calls are TRBV19 and TRBJ1-2, with 10 bases matching TRBD1. Germline values: CDR1 LNHDA, CDR2 SQIVND (reference sequence). This CDR3 contains 16 residues. V lost 7 bases and J lost 3; bases outside the gene matches: 11. The CDR3 reads CASKPIWTGGHYGYTF. The CDR3 DNA reads as TGTGCCAGTAAACCGATATGGACAGGGGGGCACTATGGCTACACCTTC.

The chain combines TRBV12-3 or TRBV12-4 with TRBJ2-1, with D perhaps matching TRBD1 (5 bases). Trimming stripped 6 bases from V and 6 bases from J, with 12 bases between. The CDR3 is made up of 13 amino acids. CDR3 DNA: TGTGCCAGCAGACAGGTTGTTTTCAATGAGCAGTTCTTC. Translation gives CASRQVVFNEQFF.

The rearrangement uses TRBV2 and TRBJ2-1; TRBD2 matches 10 bases. CDR1 is SNHLY, CDR2 FYNNEI, per germline. The CDR3 has 15 residues. After removal of 5 bases from V and 7 bases from J, the junction contained 8 bases not matched to a gene. CDR3 sequence (DNA): TGTGCCAGCAGTAACCTAGCGGGAGTTCGGAATGAGCAGTTCTTC. Translating gives CASSNLAGVRNEQFF.

The rearrangement uses TRBV5-1 and TRBJ2-5; tentative D call: TRBD2 (6 bases). In germline, CDR1 is SGHRS, CDR2 YFSETQ. This CDR3 contains 17 residues. The V end was cut by 0 bases, the J end by 5 bases, with 20 bases between. CDR3 DNA sequence: TGCGCCAGCAGCTTGGGGACCGGGACTCCGGTGGGGGAGACCCAGTACTTC. Translating gives CASSLGTGTPVGETQYF.

The chain couples TRBV11-1 to TRBJ2-2; 8 bases map to TRBD2. Germline lookup yields CDR1 SGHAT and CDR2 FQDESV (reference sequence). The CDR3 consists of 15 residues. The trim removed 6 bases at V and 5 bases at J, leaving 8 bases unmatched. The CDR3: CASRPPGGPTGELFF. CDR3 coding DNA: TGTGCCAGCAGGCCGCCGGGAGGGCCGACCGGGGAGCTGTTTTTT.

CDR3 sequence reads: CASSQNGQGDYGYTF. The DNA of the CDR3 is TGCGCCAGCAGCCAAAACGGACAGGGCGACTATGGCTACACCTTC. J is TRBJ1-2 and V is TRBV4-1, with 8 bases identical to TRBD1. The length of the CDR3 is 15 residues. Looked up from germline, CDR1 is MGHRA and CDR2 is YSYEKL. The V segment lost 2 bases and the J segment 3 bases; nucleotides outside the gene matches: 5.